This T cell receptor beta chain was captured by sequencing in a study of vaccination and CD4 T cells after COVID-19. On the study more broadly: In culture, cells were exposed to overlapping spike peptides from SARS-CoV-2, HCoV-NL63, HCoV-OC43 and HCoV-229E. No peptide, an HIV-1 Nef pool, or a CEFX pool was what each control culture received.

Worth noting for this clonotype: Its antigen is unknown.

CDR1 and CDR2 (germline): MNHEY, SVGEGT. CDR3 size: 17 residues. The V and J ends lost 2 bases and 0 bases respectively, with 17 bases between them. Scientists ran DNA taken from cultured CD4+ T cells through the Oncomine TCR Beta short-read assay for sequencing. The authors extracted genomic DNA from cultured CD4+ T cells. TCRdb reprocessed the PCR reads via MiXCR and lists one record per CDR3 protein. The repertoire holds some 14,000 distinct CDR3 sequences, with 65% to 75% as singletons. Described treatment: roughly 11-day PBMC culture with coronavirus spike peptide pools or control peptides (ViraFEST assay).

The V gene is TRBV6-2 or TRBV6-3, the J gene TRBJ2-7; D is possibly TRBD2 (6 bases). The source is a human donor who had recovered from COVID-19. The sequenced sample was CD4+ T cells from blood, cultured in vitro. DNA for the CDR3: TGTGCCAGCAGTTACCCGAATCTGCTAGCGAGCTCCTACGAGCAGTACTTC. This codes for CASSYPNLLASSYEQYF.